This TCR beta chain was identified in a study of CD8 T cells in ankylosing spondylitis. TCRdb independently ran MiXCR on the 5' RACE reads; one entry per CDR3 protein. The sample holds 300,000 to 350,000 distinct CDR3 sequences; about 20% are singletons and the top ten take 3% to 4%. The CDR3 spans 15 residues. V was trimmed by 4 bases and J by 2 bases, leaving 13 bases between them. From germline, CDR1 is SGDLS and CDR2 YYNGEE. This clonotype was found a few times. V gene TRBV9 combines with J gene TRBJ2-1; D gene ambiguous. This clonotype was obtained from a female donor with ankylosing spondylitis or in good health (not recorded which). Sequencing was performed on blood, either unsorted or a sorted T cell fraction (not recorded which). DNA of the CDR3: TGTGCCAGCAGCCCTCGGAGTTCGACCTACAATGAGCAGTTCTTC. It is translated as CASSPRSSTYNEQFF.